This T cell receptor beta chain was sequenced during a study of cytotoxic CD8 clonotypes in ibrutinib-treated CLL (dated by TCRdb to the early 2020s). In the study overall: The cohort included some 14 treatment-naive and ten to twelve relapsed/refractory patients; some 18 were IGHV unmutated. An average of around 260,000 productive templates and roughly 94,000 productive rearrangements was obtained per sample. Samples at response were collected after a median of about 11 months of treatment, with a range of about 6 to 36 months. Partial responses were observed in approximately 24 patients and complete responses in 2; after a median follow-up of 68 months, remission was maintained in 14 patients and progression was observed in approximately 12. Longitudinal samples were obtainable from about 30% of the 86 participants in the trial. Cryopreserved peripheral blood mononuclear cells were collected before treatment, at response, and at either disease progression or sustained remission. Every remission and progressive disease sample was obtained while ibrutinib was still being received by the patients. Beyond this particular receptor, the publication reports: An increase in clonality was observed at ibrutinib response, with clonality remaining stable during sustained remission and falling back toward baseline at progression. Lymph node repertoires were not examined, and the timing of sampling was not matched between patients in sustained remission and those whose disease progressed. Public clonotypes were rare and either contracted or stayed stable during treatment, and the rise in clonality at ibrutinib response reflected the expansion of private clonotypes. At baseline, clonality was higher than in age-matched healthy donors and showed a strong correlation with circulating CD8+ T-cell counts.

This clone was recorded a few times. The specificity of this receptor is unknown. One base away there is no much larger clone; base qualities are not given. CDR3 length: 13 amino acids, cysteine to phenylalanine. The retained sequence is limited to the CDR3, 39 bases, with the frame set at the first base. For CDR1 and CDR2, the germline V gene lists MGHRA and YSYEKL. Cut back by 0 bases and 8 bases, the V and J ends lie 10 bases apart. The time point label, read with the paper, signifies: progressive disease on ibrutinib. For TCR beta library preparation, about 2 micrograms of genomic DNA were isolated from cryopreserved PBMCs. Longitudinal blood samples from CLL patients receiving ibrutinib monotherapy were subjected to high-throughput TCR beta sequencing. The patients took part in an open-label, single-center phase 2 trial of ibrutinib monotherapy. Each clonotype received, on average, around 9.6x coverage in deep resolution sequencing performed on a MiSeq, where the target depth lay between 1 in 1 million and 1 in 200,000 T cells. TCR beta libraries were generated with the immunoSEQ hsTCRB Kit. The source study handled its data this way. Data were analyzed with ImmunoSEQ Data Assistant and ImmunoSEQ Analyzer, with V, D and J genes assigned per IMGT definitions. Clonality, which ranges from 0 to 1, was calculated by subtracting the normalized Shannon entropy of productive rearrangement frequencies from one. Only overrepresented clonotypes making up at least 0.05% of each patient's repertoire were included in the public clonotype analysis. Thirteen age-matched healthy donor repertoires from immuneACCESS were used as controls for clonality. Held by TCRdb, this immuneACCESS table contains in-frame sequences only and omits some clones. Under half of the omission traces to an unresolved V gene where checked; the cause of the rest is unknown. The V and J calls and clone size were taken over from that table, and D and trimming were inferred from the DNA. For this sample there are under 50,000 clones; 65% to 70% appear just once. The ten biggest clones cover under 8% of the sample.

This receptor was taken from a human donor with chronic lymphocytic leukemia. This chain joins TRBV4-1 to TRBJ1-2; TRBD1 could be the D gene, as 5 bases match. The sequenced sample was PBMCs, obtained at disease progression, from a patient treated with ibrutinib. The nucleotides read TGCGCCAGCAGCCAAGAAGAGGGGCGCGGCTACACCTTC. It translates as CASSQEEGRGYTF.